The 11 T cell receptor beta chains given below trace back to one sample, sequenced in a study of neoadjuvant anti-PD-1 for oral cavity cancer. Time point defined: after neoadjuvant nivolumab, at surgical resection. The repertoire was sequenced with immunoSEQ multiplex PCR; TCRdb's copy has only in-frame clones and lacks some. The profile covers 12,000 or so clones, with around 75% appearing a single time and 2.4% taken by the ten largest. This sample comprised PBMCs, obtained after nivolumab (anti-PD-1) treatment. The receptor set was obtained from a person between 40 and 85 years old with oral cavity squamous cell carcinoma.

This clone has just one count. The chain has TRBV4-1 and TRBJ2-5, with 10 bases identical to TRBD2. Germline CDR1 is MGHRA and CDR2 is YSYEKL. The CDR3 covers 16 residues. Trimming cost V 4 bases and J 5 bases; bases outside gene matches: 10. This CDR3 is CASSLKAGGLGETQYF. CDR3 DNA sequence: TGCGCCAGCAGCCTCAAAGCGGGAGGGCTGGGGGAGACCCAGTACTTC.

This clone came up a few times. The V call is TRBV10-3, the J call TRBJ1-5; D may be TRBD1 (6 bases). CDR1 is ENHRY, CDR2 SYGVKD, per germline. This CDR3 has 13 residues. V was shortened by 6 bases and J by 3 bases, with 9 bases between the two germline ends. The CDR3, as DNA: TGTGCCATCAGCCAGGGGACCAATCAGCCCCAGCATTTT. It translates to CAISQGTNQPQHF.

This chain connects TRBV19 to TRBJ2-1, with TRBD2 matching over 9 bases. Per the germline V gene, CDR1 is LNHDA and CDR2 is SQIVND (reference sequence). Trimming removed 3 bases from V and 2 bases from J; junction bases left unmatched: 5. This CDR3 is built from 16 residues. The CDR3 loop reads CASSISGSFPYNEQFF. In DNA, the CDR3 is TGTGCCAGTAGTATTAGCGGGAGTTTCCCCTACAATGAGCAGTTCTTC.

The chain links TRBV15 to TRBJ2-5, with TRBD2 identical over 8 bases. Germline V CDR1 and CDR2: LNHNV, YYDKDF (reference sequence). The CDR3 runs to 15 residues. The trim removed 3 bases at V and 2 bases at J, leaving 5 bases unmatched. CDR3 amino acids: CATSRGGGIQETQYF. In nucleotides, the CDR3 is TGTGCCACCAGCAGGGGCGGGGGGATTCAAGAGACCCAGTACTTC.

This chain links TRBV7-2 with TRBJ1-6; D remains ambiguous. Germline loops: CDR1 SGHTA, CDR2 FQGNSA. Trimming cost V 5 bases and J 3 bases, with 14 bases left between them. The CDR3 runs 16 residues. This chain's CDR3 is CASSPGRIFYNSPLHF. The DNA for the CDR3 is TGTGCCAGCAGCCCCGGACGGATATTCTATAATTCACCCCTCCACTTT.

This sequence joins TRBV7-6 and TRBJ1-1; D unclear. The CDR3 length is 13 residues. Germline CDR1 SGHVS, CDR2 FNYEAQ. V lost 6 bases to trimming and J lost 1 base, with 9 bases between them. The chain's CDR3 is CASSETENTEAFF. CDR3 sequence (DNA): TGTGCCAGCAGTGAAACAGAGAACACTGAAGCTTTCTTT.

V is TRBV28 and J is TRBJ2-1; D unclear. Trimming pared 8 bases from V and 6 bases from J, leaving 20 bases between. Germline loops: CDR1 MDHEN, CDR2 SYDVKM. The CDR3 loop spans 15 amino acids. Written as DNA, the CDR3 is TGTGCCAGCCGAGAAAGGCCCATCCCATCCAATGAGCAGTTCTTC. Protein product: CASRERPIPSNEQFF. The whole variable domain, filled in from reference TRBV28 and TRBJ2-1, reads DVKVTQSSRYLVKRTGEKVFLECVQDMDHENMFWYRQDPGLGLRLIYFSYDVKMKEKGDIPEGYSVSREKKERFSLILESASTNQTSMYLCASRERPIPSNEQFFGPGTRLTVL.

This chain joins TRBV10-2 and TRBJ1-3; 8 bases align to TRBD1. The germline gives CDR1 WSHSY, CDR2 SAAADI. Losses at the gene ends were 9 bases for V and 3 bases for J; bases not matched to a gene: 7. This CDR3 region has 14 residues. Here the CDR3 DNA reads TGCGCCAGTTCCAGGGGGCTCGATGGAAACACCATATATTTT. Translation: CASSRGLDGNTIYF.

The CDR3 spells CASSLDDTQYF. The CDR3 DNA follows: TGTGCCAGCAGCTTAGACGATACGCAGTATTTT. The rearrangement joins TRBV7-8 to TRBJ2-3; D gene ambiguous. The CDR3 loop spans 11 amino acids. V lost 1 base and J lost 6, with 2 bases in between. The germline CDR1 and CDR2 sequences are SGHVS and FQNEAQ.

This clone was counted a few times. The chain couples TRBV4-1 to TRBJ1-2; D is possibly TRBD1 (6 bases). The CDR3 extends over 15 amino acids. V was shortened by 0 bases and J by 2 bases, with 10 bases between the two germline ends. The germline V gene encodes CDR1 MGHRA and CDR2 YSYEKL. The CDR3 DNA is TGCGCCAGCAGCCAAGATCGCGGACAGAACTATGGCTACACCTTC. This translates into CASSQDRGQNYGYTF.

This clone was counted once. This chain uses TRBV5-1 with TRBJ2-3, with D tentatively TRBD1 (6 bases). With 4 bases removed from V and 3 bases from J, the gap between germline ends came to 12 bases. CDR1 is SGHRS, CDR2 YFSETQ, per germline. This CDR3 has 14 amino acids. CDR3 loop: CASSRDKRTDTQYF. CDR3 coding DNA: TGCGCCAGCAGCAGGGACAAGAGGACAGATACGCAGTATTTT.